What follows is one T cell receptor (beta chain) and its context. The record originates from a study of identical twins. TCRdb reprocessed the 5' RACE reads with MiXCR, giving one entry per CDR3 protein. The sample contains 400,000 to 500,000 distinct CDR3 sequences, roughly 20% of which appear only once. The CDR3 contains 13 residues. Trimming took off 11 bases at V and 8 bases at J, with 19 bases between the two ends. The sample was naive T cells sorted from blood. This clonotype was sampled from a middle-aged man in good health. This chain connects TRBV12-3 or TRBV12-4 to TRBJ2-1, with D perhaps TRBD2 (7 bases). CDR3 protein: CASRGGGLDEQFF. CDR3 nucleotides: TGTGCCTCCAGGGGCGGGGGATTGGATGAGCAGTTCTTC.